This TCR beta chain was retrieved from a study of blood T cell repertoires in COVID-19. Germline CDR1 reads LNHDA; CDR2 reads SQIVND (reference sequence). The V gene end was trimmed by 4 bases and the J gene end by 5 bases; junction bases not matched to a gene: 4. This CDR3 has 13 residues. TCRdb's copy holds only in-frame clones and misses some; the assay was immunoSEQ multiplex PCR. The data contain hundreds of thousands of clones, about 90% of them singletons. This clonotype originated in a woman aged 30 to 39 who had recovered from COVID-19. The chain recombines TRBV19 with TRBJ2-7; TRBD2 matches at 8 bases. The specimen sequenced was PBMCs or T cells enriched from blood (not recorded which). The DNA of the CDR3 is TGTGCCAGTAGTACGGACGGGAGGGACGAGCAGTACTTC. Translating gives CASSTDGRDEQYF. Looking up the rest from reference TRBV19 and TRBJ2-7 gives the full variable domain: DGGITQSPKYLFRKEGQNVTLSCEQNLNHDAMYWYRQDPGQGLRLIYYSQIVNDFQKGDIAEGYSVSREKKESFPLTVTSAQKNPTAFYLCASSTDGRDEQYFGPGTRLTVT.